The present T cell receptor beta chain was sequenced within a study of blood T cell repertoires in COVID-19. As for the study in general: Some COVID-19 samples were acute and others convalescent; all came from the United States, Italy and Spain.

Original handling: Scientists estimated how many nucleated cells there were by amplifying reference gene primers. Some clones are missing from TCRdb's copy, which holds only in-frame ones; the method was immunoSEQ multiplex PCR. V, J and clone size were drawn from that table, and D and trimming were deduced from the DNA. The table shows about 220,000 clones, with about 87% occurring only once. Germline-derived CDR1 and CDR2 are SGHTS and YDEGEE. CDR3 length: 14 amino acids. The germline V and J ends were trimmed by 4 bases and 1 base, with 11 bases remaining between them. Participants were aged about 18 to 100 years from roughly 25 US areas. Cohort placement rested on clinical history that participants reported themselves.

Material for sequencing was PBMCs or T cells enriched from blood (not recorded which). The TCR comes from a woman in her 30s who had recovered from COVID-19. The chain has TRBV5-8 and TRBJ2-5; tentative D call: TRBD1 (6 bases). The CDR3 loop reads CASSPGTFQETQYF. CDR3 coding DNA: TGTGCCAGCAGCCCGGGGACATTCCAAGAGACCCAGTACTTC.